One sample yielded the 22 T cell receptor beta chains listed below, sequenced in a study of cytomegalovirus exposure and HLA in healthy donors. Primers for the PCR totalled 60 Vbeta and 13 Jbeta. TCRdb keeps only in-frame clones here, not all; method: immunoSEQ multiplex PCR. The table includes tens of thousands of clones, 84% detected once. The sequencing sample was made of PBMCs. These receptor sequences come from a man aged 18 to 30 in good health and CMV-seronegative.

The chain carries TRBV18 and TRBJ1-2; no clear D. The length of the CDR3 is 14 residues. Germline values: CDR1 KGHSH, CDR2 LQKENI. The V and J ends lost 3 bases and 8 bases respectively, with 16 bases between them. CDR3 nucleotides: TGTGCCAGCTCACCGTCAGGAACTTCTGGCGGCTACACCTTC. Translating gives CASSPSGTSGGYTF.

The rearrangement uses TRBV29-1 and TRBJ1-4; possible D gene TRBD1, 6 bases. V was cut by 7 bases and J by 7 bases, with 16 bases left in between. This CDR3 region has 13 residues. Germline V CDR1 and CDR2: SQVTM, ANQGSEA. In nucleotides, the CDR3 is TGCAGCGCCCTGGGCAGGGGATCTGAAAAACTGTTTTTT. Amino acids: CSALGRGSEKLFF.

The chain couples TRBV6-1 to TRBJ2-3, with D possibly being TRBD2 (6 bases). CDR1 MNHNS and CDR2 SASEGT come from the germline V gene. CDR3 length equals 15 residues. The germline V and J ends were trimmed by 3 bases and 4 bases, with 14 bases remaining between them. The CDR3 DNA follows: TGTGCCAGCAGTGATTGGGGAGGAGGCTCAGATACGCAGTATTTT. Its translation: CASSDWGGGSDTQYF.

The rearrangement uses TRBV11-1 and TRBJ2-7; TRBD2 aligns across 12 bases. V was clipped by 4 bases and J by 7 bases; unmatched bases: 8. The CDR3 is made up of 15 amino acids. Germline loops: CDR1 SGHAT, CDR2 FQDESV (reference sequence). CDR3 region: CASSSLAGGPGEQYF. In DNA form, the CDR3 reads TGTGCCAGCAGCTCCCTAGCGGGAGGGCCAGGGGAGCAGTACTTC.

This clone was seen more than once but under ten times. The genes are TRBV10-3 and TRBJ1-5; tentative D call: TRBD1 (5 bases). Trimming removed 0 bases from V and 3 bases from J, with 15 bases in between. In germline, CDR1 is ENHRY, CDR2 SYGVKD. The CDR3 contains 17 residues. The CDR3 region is CAISESGLSDPNQPQHF. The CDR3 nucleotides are TGTGCCATCAGTGAGTCGGGGCTCTCAGATCCCAATCAGCCCCAGCATTTT.

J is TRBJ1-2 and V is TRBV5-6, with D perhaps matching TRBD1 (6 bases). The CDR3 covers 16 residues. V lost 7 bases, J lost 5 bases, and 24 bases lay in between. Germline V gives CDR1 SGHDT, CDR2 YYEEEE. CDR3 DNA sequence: TGTGCCAGCGGGGGAGGACAGTTCGGGAGGCTATATGGCTACACCTTC. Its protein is CASGGGQFGRLYGYTF.

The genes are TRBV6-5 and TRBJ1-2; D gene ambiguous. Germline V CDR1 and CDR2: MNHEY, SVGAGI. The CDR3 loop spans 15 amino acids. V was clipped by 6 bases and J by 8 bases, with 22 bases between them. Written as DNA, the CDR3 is TGTGCCAGCAGACTCTGGGAGGAGACTATGTCGGGCTACACCTTC. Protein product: CASRLWEETMSGYTF.

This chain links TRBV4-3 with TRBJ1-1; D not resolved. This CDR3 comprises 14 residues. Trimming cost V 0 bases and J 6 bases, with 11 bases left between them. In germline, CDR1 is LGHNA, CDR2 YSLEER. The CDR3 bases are TGCGCCAGCAGCCAAGACCCCACAGTGGCTGAAGCTTTCTTT. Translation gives CASSQDPTVAEAFF.

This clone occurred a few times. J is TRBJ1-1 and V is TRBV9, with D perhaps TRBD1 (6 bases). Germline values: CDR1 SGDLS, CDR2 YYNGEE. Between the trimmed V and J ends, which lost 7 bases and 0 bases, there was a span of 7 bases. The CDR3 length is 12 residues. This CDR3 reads CASGQMNTEAFF. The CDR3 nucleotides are TGTGCCAGCGGACAGATGAACACTGAAGCTTTCTTT.

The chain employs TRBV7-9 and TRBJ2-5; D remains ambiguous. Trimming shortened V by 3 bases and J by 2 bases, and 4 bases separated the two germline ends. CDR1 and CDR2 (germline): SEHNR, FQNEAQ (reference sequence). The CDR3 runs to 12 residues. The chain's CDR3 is CASSFLQETQYF. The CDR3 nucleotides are TGTGCCAGCAGCTTTCTTCAAGAGACCCAGTACTTC.

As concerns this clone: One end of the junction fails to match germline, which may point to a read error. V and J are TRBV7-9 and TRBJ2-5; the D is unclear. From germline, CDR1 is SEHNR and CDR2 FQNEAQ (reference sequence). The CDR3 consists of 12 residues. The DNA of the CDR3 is TGTTCCAGCAGCTTCGCCCAGGAGACCCAGTACTTC. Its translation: CSSSFAQETQYF.

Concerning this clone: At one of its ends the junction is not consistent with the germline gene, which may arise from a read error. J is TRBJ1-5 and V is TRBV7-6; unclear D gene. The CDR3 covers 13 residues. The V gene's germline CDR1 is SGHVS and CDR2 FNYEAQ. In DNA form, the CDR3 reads TGTGCCAGCAGCCTAGCGTCAGGTCAGCCCCAGCATTTT. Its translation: CASSLASGQPQHF.

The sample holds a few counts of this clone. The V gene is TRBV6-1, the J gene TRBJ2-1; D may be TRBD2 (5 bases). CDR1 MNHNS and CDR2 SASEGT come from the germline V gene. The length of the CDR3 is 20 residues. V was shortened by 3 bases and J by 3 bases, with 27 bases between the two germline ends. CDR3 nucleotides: TGTGCCAGCAGTGATGTCCAGATCCAGTTTGGGAGACCCTTCTACAATGAGCAGTTCTTC. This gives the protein CASSDVQIQFGRPFYNEQFF.

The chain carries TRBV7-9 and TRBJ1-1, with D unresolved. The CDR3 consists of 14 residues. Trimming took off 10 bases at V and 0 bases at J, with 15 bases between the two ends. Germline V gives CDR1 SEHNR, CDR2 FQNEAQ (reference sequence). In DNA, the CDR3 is TGTGCCACCGACGACACGTTCATGAACACTGAAGCTTTCTTT. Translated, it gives CATDDTFMNTEAFF.

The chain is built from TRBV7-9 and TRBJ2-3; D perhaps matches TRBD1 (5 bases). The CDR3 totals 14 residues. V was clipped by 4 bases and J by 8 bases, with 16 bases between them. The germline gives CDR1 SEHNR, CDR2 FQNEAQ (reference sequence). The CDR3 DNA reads TGTGCCAGCAGCTCAGGCCCTACAGGAACTACGCAGTATTTT. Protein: CASSSGPTGTTQYF.

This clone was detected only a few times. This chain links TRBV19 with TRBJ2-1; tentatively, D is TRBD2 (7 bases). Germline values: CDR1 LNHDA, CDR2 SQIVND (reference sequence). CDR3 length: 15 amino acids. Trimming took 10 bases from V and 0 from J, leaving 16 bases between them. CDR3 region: CATQGGDYSYNEQFF. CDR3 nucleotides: TGTGCCACCCAAGGGGGGGACTACTCCTACAATGAGCAGTTCTTC.

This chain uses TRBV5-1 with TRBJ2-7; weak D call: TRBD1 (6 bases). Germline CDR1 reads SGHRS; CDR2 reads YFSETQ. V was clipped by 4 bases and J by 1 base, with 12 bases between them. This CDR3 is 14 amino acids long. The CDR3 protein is CASSVQGSSYEQYF. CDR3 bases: TGCGCCAGCAGCGTACAGGGATCGTCCTACGAGCAGTACTTC.

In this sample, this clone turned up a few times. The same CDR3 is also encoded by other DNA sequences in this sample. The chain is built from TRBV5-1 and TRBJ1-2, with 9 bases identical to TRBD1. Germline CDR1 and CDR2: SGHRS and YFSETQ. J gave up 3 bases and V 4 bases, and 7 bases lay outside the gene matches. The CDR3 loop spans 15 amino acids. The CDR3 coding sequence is TGCGCCAGCAGCCTCGGGACAGGGCGGGACTATGGCTACACCTTC. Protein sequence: CASSLGTGRDYGYTF.

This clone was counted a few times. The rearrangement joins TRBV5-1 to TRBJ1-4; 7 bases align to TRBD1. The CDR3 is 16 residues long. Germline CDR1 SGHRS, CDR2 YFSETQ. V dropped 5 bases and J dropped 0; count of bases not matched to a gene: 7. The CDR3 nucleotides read TGCGCCAGCAGTCTTCTCACAGGGGCAACTAATGAAAAACTGTTTTTT. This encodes CASSLLTGATNEKLFF.

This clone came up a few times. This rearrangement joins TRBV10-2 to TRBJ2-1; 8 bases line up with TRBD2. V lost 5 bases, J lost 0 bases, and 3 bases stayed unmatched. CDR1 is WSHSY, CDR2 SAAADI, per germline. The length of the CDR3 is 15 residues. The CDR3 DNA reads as TGCGCCAGCAGTCAGAGCGGGAGCTCCTACAATGAGCAGTTCTTC. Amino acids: CASSQSGSSYNEQFF.

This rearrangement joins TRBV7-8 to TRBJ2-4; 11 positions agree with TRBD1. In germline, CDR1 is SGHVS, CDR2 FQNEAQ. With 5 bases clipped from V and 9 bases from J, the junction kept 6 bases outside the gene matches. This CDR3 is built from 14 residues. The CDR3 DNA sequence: TGTGCCAGCAGCAAACCGGGACAGGGGGGCATTCAGTACTTC. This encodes CASSKPGQGGIQYF. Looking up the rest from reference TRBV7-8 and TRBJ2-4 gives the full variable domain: GAGVSQSPRYKVAKRGQDVALRCDPISGHVSLFWYQQALGQGPEFLTYFQNEAQLDKSGLPSDRFFAERPEGSVSTLKIQRTQQEDSAVYLCASSKPGQGGIQYFGAGTRLSVL.

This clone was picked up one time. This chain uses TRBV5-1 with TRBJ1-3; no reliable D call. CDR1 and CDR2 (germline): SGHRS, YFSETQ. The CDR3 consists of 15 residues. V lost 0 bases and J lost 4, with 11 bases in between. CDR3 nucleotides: TGCGCCAGCAGCTTGGAAGAGGGATCAGGAAACACCATATATTTT. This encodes CASSLEEGSGNTIYF.